This TCR beta chain was captured in a study of blood T cell repertoires in COVID-19. As for the study in general: Sample material is recorded as cDNA or gDNA derived from T cells, B-cell-depleted T cells, or PBMCs.

How the authors handled the data: Cell counts per sample came from amplifying reference gene primers. Only in-frame clones appear in the TCRdb table, and some are missing; sequencing was by immunoSEQ multiplex PCR. D and trimming come from the DNA, and the V and J calls and clone size come from that table. Here the sample spans tens of thousands of clones, around 88% being singletons. CDR1 and CDR2 from the germline V gene are SGHRS and YFSETQ. The length of the CDR3 is 15 residues. Trimming removed 1 base from V and 4 bases from J, with 11 bases in between. This clonotype originated in a man aged 60 to 75 with acute or convalescent COVID-19. The sequencing sample was made of peripheral blood. The chain combines TRBV5-1 with TRBJ2-2; D call uncertain. The CDR3 DNA is TGCGCCAGCAGCTTGCAAGACACAACCACCGGGGAGCTGTTTTTT. Its translation is CASSLQDTTTGELFF. The full variable domain, with the rest looked up from reference TRBV5-1 and TRBJ2-2, is KAGVTQTPRYLIKTRGQQVTLSCSPISGHRSVSWYQQTPGQGLQFLFEYFSETQRNKGNFPGRFSGRQFSNSRSEMNVSTLELGDSALYLCASSLQDTTTGELFFGEGSRLTVL.